These 5 T cell receptor beta chains share one sample of origin, sequenced in a study of blood T cell repertoires in COVID-19. TCRdb keeps only in-frame clones here, not all; method: immunoSEQ multiplex PCR. The data contain roughly 240,000 clones, around 86% of them singletons. Sequencing was carried out using peripheral blood. The receptors were gathered from a woman aged 80 or over with COVID-19, enrolled during active disease.

V usage is TRBV27 and J usage is TRBJ1-4, with TRBD1 identical over 7 bases. The CDR3 runs 16 residues. CDR1 MNHEY and CDR2 SMNVEV come from the germline V gene (reference sequence). V was clipped by 3 bases and J by 8 bases; unmatched bases: 12. CDR3 sequence: CASSLRLTGSGEKLFF. CDR3 in DNA: TGTGCCAGCAGTTTGCGCTTGACAGGGAGTGGGGAAAAACTGTTTTTT.

The chain links TRBV9 to TRBJ2-3; D call uncertain. This CDR3 is 12 amino acids long. V shed 4 bases and J shed 4 bases, with 7 bases lying between them. Per germline, CDR1 SGDLS and CDR2 YYNGEE. The CDR3: CASSPLPDTQYF. In DNA, the CDR3 is TGTGCCAGCAGCCCCCTTCCAGATACGCAGTATTTT.

This clone was recorded only once. The CDR3 protein is CASSPPGLANGELFF. In nucleotides, the CDR3 is TGTGCCAGCAGCCCGCCGGGACTAGCGAACGGGGAGCTGTTTTTT. The chain carries TRBV7-2 and TRBJ2-2, with TRBD2 identical over 10 bases. J was trimmed by 7 bases and V by 5 bases; bases with no gene match: 7. The CDR3 covers 15 residues. Germline V gene data show CDR1 as SGHTA and CDR2 as FQGNSA.

The chain combines TRBV5-4 with TRBJ2-1, with 9 bases identical to TRBD1. Per the germline V gene, CDR1 is SGHNT and CDR2 is YYREEE (reference sequence). With V trimmed by 4 bases and J by 6 bases, 2 bases remained unmatched. The length of the CDR3 is 13 residues. CDR3 loop: CASSEDRGNEQFF. The CDR3 nucleotides read TGTGCCAGCAGCGAGGACAGGGGCAATGAGCAGTTCTTC.

This clone appeared a few times. This chain connects TRBV7-8 to TRBJ1-3; D not certain. V lost 0 bases and J lost 0, with 9 bases in between. Germline CDR1 and CDR2: SGHVS and FQNEAQ. The CDR3 sequence is 16 residues long. The CDR3 is CASSLASRSSGNTIYF. The CDR3 DNA reads as TGTGCCAGCAGCTTAGCGAGTCGGTCCTCTGGAAACACCATATATTTT.